The next 20 T cell receptor beta chains were all read from a single sample in a study of T cell responses to AZD1222 COVID-19 vaccine. Method: immunoSEQ multiplex PCR; TCRdb's copy keeps in-frame clones and lacks some. The sample carries 200,000 or so clones, 93% recorded once. Source: peripheral blood, taken 28 days after the second AZD1222 dose. Every receptor here comes from an adult who received the AZD1222 COVID-19 vaccine.

This clone showed up just once. In nucleotides, the CDR3 is TGTGCCAGCAGTCCCGAAGGGCATGGCTACACCTTC. Residues: CASSPEGHGYTF. The gene calls are TRBV2 and TRBJ1-2; D remains ambiguous. Per germline, CDR1 SNHLY and CDR2 FYNNEI. V lost 5 bases to trimming and J lost 6 bases, with 10 bases between them. The CDR3 extends over 12 amino acids.

The CDR3: CASSGGTDPNLSPLHF. The CDR3 DNA sequence: TGTGCCAGCAGTGGGGGTACAGACCCAAATTTATCACCCCTCCACTTT. The chain joins TRBV6-1 to TRBJ1-6; D ambiguous. The CDR3 length is 16 residues. Germline CDR1 MNHNS, CDR2 SASEGT. Trimming removed 4 bases from V and 10 bases from J, with 20 bases in between.

This clone occurred once. The V gene is TRBV11-2, the J gene TRBJ1-1; D ambiguous. CDR3 size: 14 residues. Trimming removed 1 base from V and 4 bases from J, with 10 bases in between. Germline CDR1 reads SGHAT; CDR2 reads FQNNGV. CDR3 region: CASSLGWGGTEAFF. In DNA, the CDR3 is TGTGCCAGCAGCTTAGGTTGGGGTGGCACTGAAGCTTTCTTT.

The gene calls are TRBV2 and TRBJ1-2, with a weak D call TRBD1 (5 bases). This CDR3 contains 13 residues. Trimming took 3 bases from V and 4 from J, leaving 9 bases between them. Germline assignment: CDR1 SNHLY and CDR2 FYNNEI. The DNA for the CDR3 is TGTGCCAGCAGTGAGGGGCAACTCTATGGCTACACCTTC. As protein: CASSEGQLYGYTF. Complete variable domain (other parts from reference TRBV2 and TRBJ1-2): EPEVTQTPSHQVTQMGQEVILRCVPISNHLYFYWYRQILGQKVEFLVSFYNNEISEKSEIFDDQFSVERPDGSNFTLKIRSTKLEDSAMYFCASSEGQLYGYTFGSGTRLTVV.

This chain connects TRBV19 to TRBJ1-2; unclear D gene. The CDR3 is 14 residues long. Trimming shortened V by 4 bases and J by 7 bases, and 16 bases separated the two germline ends. Germline CDR1 reads LNHDA; CDR2 reads SQIVND (reference sequence). Here the CDR3 reads CASSTGSSRLGYTF. Here the CDR3 DNA reads TGTGCCAGTAGTACGGGATCATCCCGTCTTGGCTACACCTTC.

The V and J genes are TRBV4-2 and TRBJ1-5; D may be TRBD1 (5 bases). The CDR3 has 15 amino acids. V lost 0 bases, J lost 7 bases, and 13 bases lay in between. The germline V gene encodes CDR1 LGHNA and CDR2 YNFKEQ. CDR3 residues: CASSQDRGLWQPQHF. CDR3 nucleotides: TGTGCCAGCAGCCAAGACCGGGGACTTTGGCAGCCCCAGCATTTT.

The rearrangement links TRBV3-1 (or the pseudogene TRBV3-2) to TRBJ2-7; D may be TRBD2 (6 bases). The length of the CDR3 is 12 residues. Germline-derived CDR1 and CDR2 are LGHDT and YNNKEL (reference sequence). Trimming took 4 bases from V and 5 from J, leaving 9 bases between them. CDR3 loop: CASSLAGNEQYF. CDR3 in DNA: TGTGCCAGCAGCCTCGCGGGAAACGAGCAGTACTTC.

This clone has just one count. V gene TRBV6-2 or TRBV6-3 combines with J gene TRBJ2-7, with 7 bases lining up with TRBD1. CDR3 size: 16 residues. The germline V gene encodes CDR1 MNHEY and CDR2 SVGEGT. Trimming took 0 bases from V and 4 from J; bases not matched to a gene: 9. The CDR3 is CASSYSLGQSLYEQYF. For the CDR3, the DNA is TGTGCCAGCAGTTACTCATTGGGACAGAGTCTTTACGAGCAGTACTTC.

This chain connects TRBV18 to TRBJ2-7, with D tentatively TRBD2 (6 bases). Germline CDR1 KGHSH, CDR2 LQKENI. Trimming took 2 bases from V and 2 from J, leaving 10 bases between them. The CDR3 consists of 14 residues. CDR3 amino acids: CASSPETGAYEQYF. CDR3 DNA sequence: TGTGCCAGCTCACCAGAAACGGGGGCCTACGAGCAGTACTTC. The full variable domain, rest sourced from reference TRBV18 and TRBJ2-7, is NAGVMQNPRHLVRRRGQEARLRCSPMKGHSHVYWYRQLPEEGLKFMVYLQKENIIDESGMPKERFSAEFPKEGPSILRIQQVVRGDSAAYFCASSPETGAYEQYFGPGTRLTVT.

Regarding this clone: The sample has other DNA sequences that encode this CDR3 too. The J gene is TRBJ1-2, the V gene TRBV3-1 (or the pseudogene TRBV3-2); tentative D call: TRBD1 (5 bases). The germline V and J ends were trimmed by 2 bases and 8 bases, with 12 bases remaining between them. The germline gives CDR1 LGHDT, CDR2 YNNKEL (reference sequence). This CDR3 contains 13 residues. DNA of the CDR3: TGTGCCAGCAGCCAACAGGGAGGGGACGGCTACACCTTC. This translates into CASSQQGGDGYTF.

This clone was detected once. This chain joins TRBV25-1 and TRBJ2-5; TRBD1 aligns across 10 bases. V was pared by 6 bases and J by 3 bases, with 4 bases of the junction left unmatched. Germline CDR1 is MGHDK and CDR2 is SYGVNS. The CDR3 is 14 residues long. The CDR3 protein is CASSRGQGEETQYF. In DNA form, the CDR3 reads TGTGCCAGCAGCCGCGGACAGGGGGAAGAGACCCAGTACTTC. The variable domain in full, completed from reference TRBV25-1 and TRBJ2-5, reads EADIYQTPRYLVIGTGKKITLECSQTMGHDKMYWYQQDPGMELHLIHYSYGVNSTEKGDLSSESTVSRIRTEHFPLTLESARPSHTSQYLCASSRGQGEETQYFGPGTRLLVL.

This chain links TRBV19 with TRBJ2-3; perhaps TRBD1 as D (5 bases). Trimming removed 6 bases at V and 4 bases at J, with 14 bases between. The CDR3 length is 14 residues. Germline V gene data show CDR1 as LNHDA and CDR2 as SQIVND (reference sequence). CDR3 DNA: TGTGCCAGTAGATCGGGTGCAGGGTCAGATACGCAGTATTTT. Encoded protein: CASRSGAGSDTQYF.

This chain links TRBV3-1 (or the pseudogene TRBV3-2) with TRBJ1-2; the D gene is possibly TRBD1 (5 bases). Germline loops: CDR1 LGHDT, CDR2 YNNKEL (reference sequence). With 0 bases removed from V and 7 bases from J, the gap between germline ends came to 15 bases. The CDR3 contains 15 residues. CDR3 sequence: CASSQDRRGGGGYTF. Here the CDR3 DNA reads TGTGCCAGCAGCCAAGATCGCCGGGGGGGTGGTGGCTACACCTTC.

The chain combines TRBV24-1 with TRBJ2-1; 10 nucleotides match TRBD1. This CDR3 is 13 amino acids long. Germline CDR1 and CDR2: KGHDR and SFDVKD. The V and J ends lost 3 bases and 14 bases, in that order; junction bases with no gene match: 6. CDR3 in amino acids: CATSDTTGQGEFF. Written as DNA, the CDR3 is TGTGCCACCAGTGATACGACCGGACAGGGGGAGTTCTTC.

The chain recombines TRBV12-3 or TRBV12-4 with TRBJ1-6; D is undetermined. Trimming shortened V by 4 bases and J by 10 bases, and 11 bases separated the two germline ends. This CDR3 has 13 amino acids. The CDR3 reads CASSSSTISPLHF. The CDR3, as DNA: TGTGCCAGCAGTTCCTCGACGATCTCACCCCTCCACTTT.

The chain links TRBV19 to TRBJ1-1, with D tentatively TRBD1 (5 bases). V lost 7 bases and J lost 6, with 18 bases in between. The CDR3 totals 14 residues. Germline V gene data show CDR1 as LNHDA and CDR2 as SQIVND (reference sequence). CDR3 residues: CASTDPGVASEAFF. Written as DNA, the CDR3 is TGTGCCAGTACCGACCCGGGGGTGGCCTCTGAAGCTTTCTTT.

The chain recombines TRBV10-3 with TRBJ2-7; D is unresolved. The CDR3 covers 12 residues. CDR1 is ENHRY and CDR2 is SYGVKD in the germline V gene. Trimming pared 6 bases from V and 5 bases from J, leaving 11 bases between. Written as DNA, the CDR3 is TGTGCCATCAGGACCTTATTAGACGAGCAGTACTTC. It translates to CAIRTLLDEQYF.

The chain joins TRBV9 to TRBJ1-2; a weak D match, TRBD1 (6 bases). This CDR3 is 14 amino acids long. Germline CDR1 is SGDLS and CDR2 is YYNGEE. V lost 0 bases to trimming and J lost 4 bases, with 10 bases between them. CDR3 nucleotide sequence: TGTGCCAGCAGCGTAGGTTCAGGGGCCTATGGCTACACCTTC. It codes for CASSVGSGAYGYTF.

V usage is TRBV5-6 and J usage is TRBJ2-2, with unresolved D. The length of the CDR3 is 17 residues. CDR1 is SGHDT and CDR2 is YYEEEE in the germline V gene. Trimming removed 0 bases from V and 4 bases from J, with 16 bases in between. The CDR3 DNA reads TGTGCCAGCAGCTTGGCTATGGCCACTTCGGGCACCGGGGAGCTGTTTTTT. Translation: CASSLAMATSGTGELFF.

This clone came up once. J is TRBJ1-1 and V is TRBV5-1; unclear D gene. This CDR3 contains 13 residues. Germline values: CDR1 SGHRS, CDR2 YFSETQ. Trimming took off 5 bases at V and 0 bases at J, with 8 bases between the two ends. In DNA, the CDR3 is TGCGCCAGCAGATCCGAGATGAACACTGAAGCTTTCTTT. It specifies CASRSEMNTEAFF.